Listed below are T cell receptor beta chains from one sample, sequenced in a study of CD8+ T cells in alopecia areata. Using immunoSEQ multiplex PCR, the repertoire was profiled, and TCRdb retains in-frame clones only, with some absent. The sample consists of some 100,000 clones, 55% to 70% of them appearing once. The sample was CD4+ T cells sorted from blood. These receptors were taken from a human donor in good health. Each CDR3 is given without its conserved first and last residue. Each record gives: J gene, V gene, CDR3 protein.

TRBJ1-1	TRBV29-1	SVEGGRGMEAF
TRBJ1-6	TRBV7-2	ASPSGAGMISPLH
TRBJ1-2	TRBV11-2	ASSFGNKGRTNYGYT
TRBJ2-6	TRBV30	AWSGKGSSGANVLT
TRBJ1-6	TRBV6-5	ASSKTGRWSPLH
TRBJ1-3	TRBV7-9	ASSPAGNTIY
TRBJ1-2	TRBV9	ASSVAQGANYGYT
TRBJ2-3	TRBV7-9	ASSLMTTDTQY
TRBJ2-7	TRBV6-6	ASAALLSSYEQY
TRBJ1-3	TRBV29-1	SVSGTGAGNTIY
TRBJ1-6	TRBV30	AWSGLGNSPLH
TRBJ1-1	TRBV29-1	SPRQMSEAF
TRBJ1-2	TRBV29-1	SVEGRKVFGYT
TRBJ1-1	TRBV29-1	SVARQGGTEAF
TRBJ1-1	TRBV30	AWDRANTEAF
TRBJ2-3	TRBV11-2	ASSLDLIRPPGHRQY
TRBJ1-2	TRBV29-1	SVEKGNYGYT
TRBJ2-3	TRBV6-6	ASQGGKGADTQY
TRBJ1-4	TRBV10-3	ATSDRNNEKLF
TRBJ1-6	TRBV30	ACRPRALNSPLH
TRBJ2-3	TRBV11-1	ASSLGLPDTQY
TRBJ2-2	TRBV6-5	ASRRVAGELF
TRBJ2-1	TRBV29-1	SVDRGFSYNEQF
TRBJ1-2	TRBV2	ASSIDRGRGYT
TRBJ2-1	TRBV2	ASSPFKPGEQF
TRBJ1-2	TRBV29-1	SVEDRAADYGYT
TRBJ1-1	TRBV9	ASSSQGRTEAF
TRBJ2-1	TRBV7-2	ASSFRGANEQF
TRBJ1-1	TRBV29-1	SVEKGYTEAF
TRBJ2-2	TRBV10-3	AISDQAFYTGELF
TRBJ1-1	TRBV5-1	ASSPGGHNTEAF
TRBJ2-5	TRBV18	ASSRGGAEETQY